Listed here are 21 T cell receptor beta chains from one sample, sequenced in a study of control samples from healthy donors and cancer patients. Sequencing used immunoSEQ multiplex PCR; TCRdb keeps in-frame clones, though not all of them. The top ten clones hold under 40% of a sample with tens of thousands of clones, about 88% of them seen once. Material for sequencing was PBMCs. These receptors originate from a man in his 70s with lung cancer.

The chain uses TRBV21-1 and TRBJ1-1; the table's D gene call, TRBD1, was not cross checked with the DNA. TRBV21-1 is termed a pseudogene. There are 15 residues in the CDR3. DNA of the CDR3: TGTGCCAGCAGCGAATGGGGACAGTTGAACACTGAAGCTTTCTTT. Translating it yields CASSEWGQLNTEAFF.

In its sample, this clone was seen once. This chain links TRBV9 with TRBJ1-1; the D gene is possibly TRBD1 (6 bases). V lost 1 base and J lost 5, with 12 bases in between. CDR3 length: 14 amino acids. Germline lookup yields CDR1 SGDLS and CDR2 YYNGEE. CDR3 DNA sequence: TGTGCCAGCAGCGTAAGACAGGCAGGAACTGAAGCTTTCTTT. Protein product: CASSVRQAGTEAFF.

The genes are TRBV7-3 and TRBJ2-7; TRBD1 aligns across 7 bases. V shed 0 bases and J 5 bases; nucleotides not matched to a gene: 7. The CDR3 sequence is 15 residues long. Germline-derived CDR1 and CDR2 are SGHTA and FQGTGA. In nucleotides, the CDR3 is TGTGCCAGCAGCTTAACAGGGGGCACTGACGACGAGCAGTACTTC. It yields the protein CASSLTGGTDDEQYF.

The V and J genes are TRBV7-9 and TRBJ1-4; a possible D gene is TRBD1 (5 bases). The germline CDR1 and CDR2 sequences are SEHNR and FQNEAQ (reference sequence). V was trimmed by 5 bases and J by 0 bases, leaving 10 bases between them. The CDR3 is 15 amino acids. Written as DNA, the CDR3 is TGTGCCAGCAGCCCTGAGGGGACAACTAATGAAAAACTGTTTTTT. This encodes CASSPEGTTNEKLFF.

CDR3 nucleotides: TGTGCCAGGCCGAATCCGACAGTAAACTATGGCTACACCTTC. This translates into CARPNPTVNYGYTF. The chain joins TRBV19 to TRBJ1-2; D is perhaps TRBD1 (5 bases). Trimming shortened V by 9 bases and J by 2 bases, and 16 bases separated the two germline ends. CDR1 and CDR2 (germline): LNHDA, SQIVND (reference sequence). This CDR3 spans 14 amino acids.

This clone occurred a few times. This chain connects TRBV30 to TRBJ2-7; 9 nucleotides line up with TRBD1. From germline, CDR1 is GTSNPN and CDR2 SVGIG (reference sequence). This CDR3 spans 12 amino acids. Germline trimming cut 4 bases from V and 4 bases from J; bases unmatched to any gene: 2. CDR3 sequence: CAWTGQGYEQYF. CDR3 bases: TGTGCCTGGACAGGACAGGGGTACGAGCAGTACTTC.

J is TRBJ2-7 and V is TRBV6-6; TRBD1 agrees at 7 bases. The CDR3 length is 15 residues. Germline V gene lookup returns CDR1 MNHNY and CDR2 SVGAGI (reference sequence). V shed 5 bases, J shed 0 bases, and the junction held 7 bases outside the gene matches. The CDR3 sequence is CASSQTGFGSYEQYF. The CDR3 DNA sequence: TGTGCCAGCAGTCAGACAGGGTTCGGCTCCTACGAGCAGTACTTC.

The J gene is TRBJ2-7, the V gene TRBV7-9; the match to TRBD2 covers 8 bases. The CDR3 runs 14 residues. V shed 4 bases, J shed 9 bases, and the junction held 11 bases outside the gene matches. Germline CDR1 SEHNR, CDR2 FQNEAQ (reference sequence). The CDR3, as DNA: TGTGCCAGCAGCTCGAATGGGCTAGCGGGTCGGCAGTACTTC. Translating gives CASSSNGLAGRQYF.

The chain employs TRBV7-2 and TRBJ2-3; a possible D gene is TRBD2 (6 bases). Germline CDR1 is SGHTA and CDR2 is FQGNSA. V was trimmed by 2 bases and J by 2 bases, leaving 14 bases between them. The CDR3 contains 16 residues. This chain's CDR3 is CASSLWVGRPTDTQYF. The CDR3, as DNA: TGTGCCAGCAGCTTATGGGTAGGGAGGCCCACAGATACGCAGTATTTT.

The chain couples TRBV19 to TRBJ1-2; no firm D call. Trimming removed 1 base at V and 6 bases at J, with 15 bases between. This CDR3 is 15 amino acids long. The germline gives CDR1 LNHDA, CDR2 SQIVND (reference sequence). CDR3 nucleotide sequence: TGTGCCAGTAGTATAGTTACCCCCTTTGCGGATGGCTACACCTTC. Translated, it gives CASSIVTPFADGYTF. The variable domain in full, with the rest retrieved from reference TRBV19 and TRBJ1-2, is DGGITQSPKYLFRKEGQNVTLSCEQNLNHDAMYWYRQDPGQGLRLIYYSQIVNDFQKGDIAEGYSVSREKKESFPLTVTSAQKNPTAFYLCASSIVTPFADGYTFGSGTRLTVV.

This sequence joins TRBV4-1 and TRBJ1-4, with D perhaps TRBD1 (6 bases). V lost 0 bases and J 8 bases, leaving 16 bases between the germline ends. In germline, CDR1 is MGHRA, CDR2 YSYEKL. This CDR3 contains 16 residues. Here the CDR3 DNA reads TGCGCCAGCAGCCAAGATGAATCAGGGGCGGGGGAAAAACTGTTTTTT. It yields the protein CASSQDESGAGEKLFF.

This clone was detected once. This rearrangement joins TRBV21-1 to TRBJ2-3; TRBD1 is the table's D call and was not checked against the DNA. TRBV21-1 corresponds to a pseudogene. CDR3 size: 14 residues. The CDR3: CASGVTGSADTQYF. The CDR3 DNA sequence: TGTGCCAGCGGAGTAACAGGGTCCGCAGATACGCAGTATTTT.

The CDR3 sequence: CASSSGLDLGYTF. The CDR3 nucleotides are TGTGCCAGCAGCTCCGGACTGGACCTTGGCTACACCTTC. The chain couples TRBV7-8 to TRBJ1-2; D is unresolved. Germline CDR1 is SGHVS and CDR2 is FQNEAQ. V lost 4 bases and J lost 7, with 13 bases in between. This CDR3 has 13 residues.

The genes are TRBV5-1 and TRBJ2-2; a possible D gene is TRBD2 (7 bases). This CDR3 is 16 amino acids long. The V gene's germline CDR1 is SGHRS and CDR2 YFSETQ. The V and J ends lost 5 bases and 1 base respectively, with 15 bases between them. This CDR3 is CASSKGGARNTGELFF. Here the CDR3 DNA reads TGCGCCAGCAGTAAGGGGGGGGCGAGGAACACCGGGGAGCTGTTTTTT.

The V and J genes are TRBV18 and TRBJ2-3; possibly TRBD1 or TRBD2 for D (5 bases each). Deletions cut 1 base from V and 2 bases from J, with 7 bases between. Germline V gene data show CDR1 as KGHSH and CDR2 as LQKENI. This CDR3 contains 14 residues. DNA of the CDR3: TGTGCCAGCTCACCACTCGGGACCACAGATACGCAGTATTTT. This encodes CASSPLGTTDTQYF.

This chain uses TRBV9 with TRBJ2-3; D possibly corresponds to TRBD2 (6 bases). The CDR3 consists of 14 residues. CDR1 is SGDLS, CDR2 YYNGEE, per germline. V was clipped by 4 bases and J by 2 bases, with 11 bases between them. CDR3 nucleotide sequence: TGTGCCAGCAGCAACCGGGACTTCACAGATACGCAGTATTTT. Its protein product is CASSNRDFTDTQYF.

The gene calls are TRBV7-8 and TRBJ1-3; D uncertain. Germline V gene data show CDR1 as SGHVS and CDR2 as FQNEAQ. Trimming pared 1 base from V and 0 bases from J, leaving 7 bases between. The CDR3 is 15 residues long. CDR3: CASSLDSLSGNTIYF. Written as DNA, the CDR3 is TGTGCCAGCAGCTTAGACAGTCTCTCTGGAAACACCATATATTTT.

The rearrangement uses TRBV12-3 or TRBV12-4 and TRBJ2-5; D gene uncertain. The CDR3 runs 12 residues. V was trimmed by 5 bases and J by 5 bases, leaving 9 bases between them. The CDR3 nucleotides are TGTGCCAGCAGTAGGGCTGTGGAGACCCAGTACTTC. Protein: CASSRAVETQYF.

The V and J genes are TRBV15 and TRBJ2-5; D possibly uses TRBD1 or TRBD2 (5 bases each). This CDR3 spans 14 amino acids. Germline V gene sequence: CDR1 LNHNV, CDR2 YYDKDF (reference sequence). V lost 3 bases and J 4 bases, leaving 12 bases between the germline ends. In DNA, the CDR3 is TGTGCCACCAGCAGTGTTAAGGGACGAGAGACCCAGTACTTC. It translates to CATSSVKGRETQYF.

V gene TRBV30 combines with J gene TRBJ1-4; the D is unclear. The CDR3 length is 12 residues. V was pared by 0 bases and J by 10 bases, with 9 bases between. Germline assignment: CDR1 GTSNPN and CDR2 SVGIG (reference sequence). This CDR3 is CAWSVRPGKLFF. The CDR3 coding sequence is TGTGCCTGGAGTGTAAGGCCCGGAAAACTGTTTTTT.

The chain couples TRBV5-1 to TRBJ1-6, with 8 bases that match TRBD1. CDR1 is SGHRS and CDR2 is YFSETQ in the germline V gene. The V and J ends lost 4 bases and 7 bases, in that order; junction bases with no gene match: 7. The CDR3 is 15 amino acids. DNA for the CDR3: TGCGCCAGCAGCCCACCGACAGGGGAGAATTCACCCCTCCACTTT. Translated: CASSPPTGENSPLHF.